A selection of T cell receptor beta chains follows, all from one sample in a study of T cells in Graves' hyperthyroidism and ophthalmopathy. TCRdb passed the multiplex PCR reads through MiXCR, listing each CDR3 protein once. Of around 700,000 distinct CDR3 sequences detected, around a sixth appear once; the ten largest clones hold 16%. Input material: blood. These TCRs come from a woman aged 45-59 years with Graves' hyperthyroidism that later progressed to Graves' ophthalmopathy. Each CDR3 is given with its conserved first and last residue. The D gene is left open where the match is weak. Part of the rows lack a size; the others show once, few, many or a class for expanded clones.

J	size	D	V	DNA	CDR3
TRBJ1-4	many	.	TRBV27	TGTGCCAGCAGGAACGGGGTTAATGAAAAACTGTTTTTT	CASRNGVNEKLFF
TRBJ1-1	many	.	TRBV2	TGTGCCAGCAGCCCACGGGGGAGCGAGAACACTGAAGCTTTCTTT	CASSPRGSENTEAFF
TRBJ2-4	.	.	TRBV7-9	TGTGCCAGCAGCTTAGTCGGAGGGGTAGGGGCCAAAAACATTCAGTACTTC	CASSLVGGVGAKNIQYF
TRBJ2-7	few	.	TRBV4-1	TGCGCCAGCAGCCAAGAGGAGGTGGACTTCTACGAGCAGTACTTC	CASSQEEVDFYEQYF
TRBJ1-2	few	.	TRBV6-1	TGTGCCAGCAGCCGCGGGTCCAGGGGTAATGGCTACACCTTC	CASSRGSRGNGYTF
TRBJ2-7	.	.	TRBV6-1	TGTGCCAGCAGCTCTCGGGACGCCGCCTACGAGCAGTACTTC	CASSSRDAAYEQYF
TRBJ1-1	.	.	TRBV19	TGTGCCAGTAATATATGGGGTCAGATGAACACTGAAGCTTTCTTT	CASNIWGQMNTEAFF
TRBJ2-1	.	.	TRBV3-1	TGTGCCAGCAGCTACGGAGCACTAGACCGAGGGCAGTTCTTC	CASSYGALDRGQFF
TRBJ1-6	many	TRBD1	TRBV27	TGTGCCAGCAGTTCTCCCGACAGGGGTTCTTCACCCCTCCACTTT	CASSSPDRGSSPLHF
TRBJ2-1	few	.	TRBV6-2/TRBV6-3	TGTGCCAGCAGTCAAACTAGGCTACCCCGGTACAATGAGCAGTTCTTC	CASSQTRLPRYNEQFF
TRBJ2-1	.	.	TRBV24-1	TGTGCCACCAGTGATCGGGCCCTAGGTGGGACCTCCTACAATGAGCAGTTCTTC	CATSDRALGGTSYNEQFF
TRBJ2-2	few	TRBD1	TRBV19	TGTGCCAGCGTCGGGACAGACTCCACCGGGGAGCTGTTTTTT	CASVGTDSTGELFF
TRBJ2-3	many	.	TRBV30	TGTGCCTGGGGACCTCGAGATACGCAGTATTTT	CAWGPRDTQYF
TRBJ2-1	.	.	TRBV15	TGTGCCACCAGTCAGAGGTCCTACAATGAGCAGTTCTTC	CATSQRSYNEQFF
TRBJ2-5	.	TRBD2	TRBV30	TGTGCCTGGAGTAACAGCGGGGGCCAAGAGACCCAGTACTTC	CAWSNSGGQETQYF
TRBJ1-6	few	.	TRBV12-3/TRBV12-4	TGTGCCAGCAGTTTAGGGAATTTCTATAATTCACCCCTCCACTTT	CASSLGNFYNSPLHF
TRBJ2-7	many	.	TRBV28	TGTGCCAGCAGTCGTCCACCGGGAATAACTCACTACGAGCAGTACTTC	CASSRPPGITHYEQYF
TRBJ2-5	.	TRBD2	TRBV12-3/TRBV12-4	TGTGCCAGCAGCGGGGGGACTAGCGGATACCAAGAGACCCAGTACTTC	CASSGGTSGYQETQYF
TRBJ1-2	many	.	TRBV5-1	TGCGCCAGCAGCTTCGCTTCTCGGTATGGCTACACCTTC	CASSFASRYGYTF
TRBJ1-1	once	.	TRBV5-4	TGTGCCAGCAGCTTGGTTGGGGTGGACACTGAAGCTTTCTTT	CASSLVGVDTEAFF
TRBJ1-4	.	.	TRBV5-1	TGCGCCAGCAGCTTGGAGGCGAACACTGGCGGAAAACTGTTTTTT	CASSLEANTGGKLFF
TRBJ2-7	many	TRBD1	TRBV20-1	TGCAGTGCTAGGCCCGGAAGACAGGGTTTCGACGAGCAGTACTTC	CSARPGRQGFDEQYF
TRBJ2-6	.	.	TRBV18	TGTGCCAGCTCACCAGGAACGGGACAACTCTCTGGGGCCAACGTCCTGACTTTC	CASSPGTGQLSGANVLTF
TRBJ2-5	many	TRBD2	TRBV12-3/TRBV12-4	TGTGCCAGCAGCGAATGGCTAGCGGACCAAGAGACCCAGTACTTC	CASSEWLADQETQYF
TRBJ1-5	.	.	TRBV7-6	TGTGCCAGCAGCTTAGATGGGGGGCTTCAGCCCCAGCATTTT	CASSLDGGLQPQHF
TRBJ1-2	.	.	TRBV6-4	TGTGCCAGCAGCTCCCCCGGGAGCAGCAACTATGGCTACACCTTC	CASSSPGSSNYGYTF
TRBJ1-4	.	.	TRBV12-3/TRBV12-4	TGTGCCAGCATAGGACTTAATGAAAAACTGTTTTTT	CASIGLNEKLFF
TRBJ1-1	few	.	TRBV10-2	TGCGCCAGCAGTTGGTCGGCGAACACTGAAGCTTTCTTT	CASSWSANTEAFF
TRBJ1-4	.	.	TRBV12-3/TRBV12-4	TGTGCCAGCAGACTGGGAGAGTTCGCCTTTAATGAAAAACTGTTTTTT	CASRLGEFAFNEKLFF
TRBJ1-6	.	.	TRBV4-1	TGCGCCAGCAGCCAAGTTTCGGCTTCACCCCTCCACTTT	CASSQVSASPLHF
TRBJ1-6	few	.	TRBV5-1	TGCGCCAGCAGTCCGGACCACATCGTTTCACCCCTCCACTTT	CASSPDHIVSPLHF
TRBJ2-5	many	.	TRBV6-1	TGTGCCAGCAGTTTAGGAAATGCGGAGGGAGAGACCCAGTACTTC	CASSLGNAEGETQYF
TRBJ2-1	many	TRBD1	TRBV11-2	TGTGCCAGCAGCATGGGGACAGGGAGCTCCTACAATGAGCAGTTCTTC	CASSMGTGSSYNEQFF
TRBJ1-1	many	.	TRBV12-3/TRBV12-4	TGTGCCAGCCCCCCCCGTGCGGACCAAATGAACACTGAAGCTTTCTTT	CASPPRADQMNTEAFF
TRBJ1-1	few	.	TRBV4-1	TGCGCCAGCAGCCAAGGACCCCAGCCCAACACTGAAGCTTTCTTT	CASSQGPQPNTEAFF
TRBJ1-5	few	.	TRBV4-1	TGCGCCAGCAGCCAAGTCAATACAGGGAGCAATCAGCCCCAGCATTTT	CASSQVNTGSNQPQHF
TRBJ2-7	.	.	TRBV12-3/TRBV12-4	TGTGCCAGCAGCGGACCCAACGAAGCCTACGAGCAGTACTTC	CASSGPNEAYEQYF
TRBJ1-3	few	.	TRBV3-1	TGTGCCAGCAGCCAAGACATAGGGGCTGGAAACACCATATATTTT	CASSQDIGAGNTIYF
TRBJ1-1	.	TRBD1	TRBV4-1	TGCGCCAGCAGCCAAACTACAGGGGGGGACGAAGCTTTCTTT	CASSQTTGGDEAFF
TRBJ1-3	few	.	TRBV7-9	TGTGCCAGCTCGGGACTTAACTCTGGAAACACCATATATTTT	CASSGLNSGNTIYF
TRBJ2-2	.	TRBD2	TRBV20-1	TGCAGTGCCAAGGAGCGGGGGGCCCTTACCGGGGAGCTGTTTTTT	CSAKERGALTGELFF
TRBJ2-2	.	TRBD1	TRBV14	TGTGCCAGCAGCACTTCATACAGGGGGCGCGACACCGGGGAGCTGTTTTTT	CASSTSYRGRDTGELFF
TRBJ2-2	.	TRBD2	TRBV12-3/TRBV12-4	TGTGCCAGCAGCTATACTAGCGGGGGTTCCACCGGGGAGCTGTTTTTT	CASSYTSGGSTGELFF
TRBJ1-5	many	.	TRBV5-5	TGTGCCAGCAGTTTGACAGAAACAAGCAATCAGCCCCAGCATTTT	CASSLTETSNQPQHF
TRBJ2-3	few	TRBD2	TRBV4-2	TGTGCCAGCAGCCAAGGTTATGGGGACTATGGCACAGATACGCAGTATTTT	CASSQGYGDYGTDTQYF
TRBJ1-3	.	.	TRBV14	TGTGCCAGCAGCCAAGGTTTCGACACCATATATTTT	CASSQGFDTIYF
TRBJ1-2	.	.	TRBV3-1	TGTGCCAGCAGCCACCCTGGACAGATGAACTTCTATGGCTACACCTTC	CASSHPGQMNFYGYTF
TRBJ2-2	few	TRBD1	TRBV30	TGTGCCTGGAGTTACAGGGGGACCGGGGAGCTGTTTTTT	CAWSYRGTGELFF
TRBJ2-2	few	.	TRBV7-9	TGTGCCAGCAGCTTAGCGGGGTCGAGCACCGGGGAGCTGTTTTTT	CASSLAGSSTGELFF
TRBJ2-3	.	.	TRBV10-3	TGTGCCGCCAGGCCCGGGCTAACCACAGATACGCAGTATTTT	CAARPGLTTDTQYF
TRBJ1-2	.	.	TRBV5-8	TGTGCCAGCATGCGTCTCCATGGGGCTAACTTTAACTATGGCTACACCTTC	CASMRLHGANFNYGYTF
TRBJ1-1	few	.	TRBV5-1	TGCGCCAGCAGCTTGGTGCTGGGCGGGAAGGCCACTGAAGCTTTCTTT	CASSLVLGGKATEAFF